What follows describes a single T cell receptor beta chain. This sample stems from a study of blood T cell repertoires in COVID-19. Looking at the study overall: COVID-19 samples collected from the United States, Italy and Spain covered acute and convalescent phases. T cells, B-cell-depleted T cells, or PBMCs provided the cDNA or gDNA that served as material.

The CDR3 contains 12 residues. V was shortened by 10 bases and J by 2 bases, with 9 bases between the two germline ends. Germline V gene lookup returns CDR1 MNHEY and CDR2 SVGAGI. In the original processing: The authors estimated nucleated cell counts from reference gene primer amplification. Sequencing used immunoSEQ multiplex PCR; TCRdb keeps in-frame clones, though not all of them. V, J and clone size were drawn from that table, and D and trimming were deduced from the DNA. This table has around 250,000 clones, over 80% appearing once. V is TRBV6-5 and J is TRBJ1-3; no clear D. Sequenced sample: peripheral blood. The clonotype originates from a man aged 25 to 40 who had recovered from COVID-19. The CDR3 DNA is TGTGCCACGCGGTTTACTGGAAACACCATATATTTT. Translation: CATRFTGNTIYF.